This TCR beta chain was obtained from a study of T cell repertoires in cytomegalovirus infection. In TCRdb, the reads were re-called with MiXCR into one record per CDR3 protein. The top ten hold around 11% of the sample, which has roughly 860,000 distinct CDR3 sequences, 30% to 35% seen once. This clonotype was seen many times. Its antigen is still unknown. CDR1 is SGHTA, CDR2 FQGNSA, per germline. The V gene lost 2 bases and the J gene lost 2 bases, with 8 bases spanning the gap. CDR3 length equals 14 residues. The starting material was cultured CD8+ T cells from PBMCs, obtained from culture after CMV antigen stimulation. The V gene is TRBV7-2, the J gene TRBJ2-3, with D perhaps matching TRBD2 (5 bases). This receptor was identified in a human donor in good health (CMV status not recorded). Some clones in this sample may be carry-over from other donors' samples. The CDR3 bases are TGTGCCAGCAGCTTAACTGACTACACAGATACGCAGTATTTT. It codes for CASSLTDYTDTQYF. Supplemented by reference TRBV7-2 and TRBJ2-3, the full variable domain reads GAGVSQSPSNKVTEKGKDVELRCDPISGHTALYWYRQSLGQGLEFLIYFQGNSAPDKSGLPSDRFSAERTGGSVSTLTIQRTQQEDSAVYLCASSLTDYTDTQYFGPGTRLTVL.